These 10 T cell receptor beta chains originate from one sample sequenced in a study of CD8 T cells in Susac syndrome. It was with random hexamers that roughly 0.5 to 1 ug RNA was reverse transcribed. From the immunoSEQ multiplex PCR reads, TCRdb called clonotypes with MiXCR, one entry per CDR3 protein. The sample includes about 430,000 distinct CDR3 sequences, around 83% of them seen just once. The specimen was CD8+ T cells from PBMCs. These TCRs come from a human donor with multiple sclerosis.

V is TRBV27 and J is TRBJ1-1; TRBD1 matches 7 bases. The junction had 0 bases not matched to a gene; V was cut back by 2 bases and J by 3 bases. The germline V gene has CDR1 MNHEY and CDR2 SMNVEV (reference sequence). CDR3 size: 13 residues. CDR3 nucleotide sequence: TGTGCCAGCAGTTTAGGACAGGACACTGAAGCTTTCTTT. Its translation is CASSLGQDTEAFF.

This clonotype appeared a single time. This chain uses TRBV27 with TRBJ2-7; TRBD1 matches at 8 bases. The V and J ends lost 5 bases and 4 bases, in that order; junction bases with no gene match: 7. Germline lookup yields CDR1 MNHEY and CDR2 SMNVEV (reference sequence). There are 14 residues in the CDR3. The CDR3 coding sequence is TGTGCCAGCAGTGTCCGGGACAGGTGGTACGAGCAGTACTTC. This gives the protein CASSVRDRWYEQYF.

The rearrangement uses TRBV5-4 and TRBJ2-2; possibly TRBD1 for D (5 bases). V shed 1 base and J shed 7 bases, with 14 bases lying between them. Germline V gene lookup returns CDR1 SGHNT and CDR2 YYREEE (reference sequence). CDR3 length: 15 residues. Written as DNA, the CDR3 is TGTGCCAGCAGCTTGTTAGGGGTTCTGGGCGGGGAGCTGTTTTTT. Its protein is CASSLLGVLGGELFF. Combining the CDR3 with reference TRBV5-4 and TRBJ2-2 gives the whole variable domain ETGVTQSPTHLIKTRGQQVTLRCSSQSGHNTVSWYQQALGQGPQFIFQYYREEENGRGNFPPRFSGLQFPNYSSELNVNALELDDSALYLCASSLLGVLGGELFFGEGSRLTVL.

This chain joins TRBV29-1 and TRBJ1-1; possibly TRBD1 for D (6 bases). This CDR3 is 13 amino acids long. The V gene's germline CDR1 is SQVTM and CDR2 ANQGSEA. Deletions cut 3 bases from V and 8 bases from J, with 16 bases between. CDR3 DNA: TGCAGCGTTGAGTTAAGGGGGGGTGAGGAAGCTTTCTTT. It is translated as CSVELRGGEEAFF.

This chain joins TRBV6-1 and TRBJ1-2, with D maybe TRBD1 (5 bases). V shed 6 bases and J shed 8 bases, with 22 bases lying between them. CDR3 length equals 15 residues. The germline V gene has CDR1 MNHNS and CDR2 SASEGT. This CDR3 is CASSQRGDPLRGYTF. The DNA of the CDR3 is TGTGCCAGCAGCCAAAGAGGGGACCCATTGAGGGGCTACACCTTC.

The rearrangement uses TRBV6-5 and TRBJ2-1; the D call may be TRBD1 or TRBD2 (6 bases each). Trimming took off 2 bases at V and 7 bases at J, with 12 bases between the two ends. CDR3 length: 14 residues. Germline assignment: CDR1 MNHEY and CDR2 SVGAGI. CDR3 region: CASSYLRGDNEQFF. The CDR3 nucleotides are TGTGCCAGCAGTTACCTGAGGGGGGATAATGAGCAGTTCTTC.

CDR3 sequence: CASSQGGGAGGPRNEQFF. CDR3 coding DNA: TGCGCCAGCAGCCAAGGTGGCGGAGCGGGAGGGCCCAGGAATGAGCAGTTCTTC. The chain employs TRBV4-1 and TRBJ2-1, with 10 bases aligning to TRBD2. J gave up 7 bases and V 1 base, and 13 bases lay outside the gene matches. The V gene's germline CDR1 is MGHRA and CDR2 YSYEKL. This CDR3 comprises 18 residues.

The rearrangement links TRBV28 to TRBJ2-3; 7 positions agree with TRBD2. V lost 5 bases to trimming and J lost 0 bases; unmatched junction nucleotides: 5. Germline CDR1 and CDR2: MDHEN and SYDVKM. The CDR3 spans 15 residues. CDR3 coding DNA: TGTGCCAGCAGTGCCATTAGCGGGAGCACAGATACGCAGTATTTT. This encodes CASSAISGSTDTQYF. The full variable domain, rest sourced from reference TRBV28 and TRBJ2-3, is DVKVTQSSRYLVKRTGEKVFLECVQDMDHENMFWYRQDPGLGLRLIYFSYDVKMKEKGDIPEGYSVSREKKERFSLILESASTNQTSMYLCASSAISGSTDTQYFGPGTRLTVL.

The J gene is TRBJ2-5, the V gene TRBV27, with 8 bases that match TRBD2. The CDR3 is made up of 14 amino acids. Germline V gives CDR1 MNHEY, CDR2 SMNVEV (reference sequence). V dropped 7 bases and J dropped 4; count of bases not matched to a gene: 8. The CDR3 sequence: CASNPGLEGETQYF. CDR3 sequence (DNA): TGTGCCAGCAATCCGGGACTAGAGGGAGAGACCCAGTACTTC.

This chain links TRBV6-1 with TRBJ2-1, with TRBD2 matching 7 bases. The length of the CDR3 is 18 residues. CDR1 and CDR2 from the germline V gene are MNHNS and SASEGT. Trimming took 2 bases from V and 2 from J; bases not matched to a gene: 12. CDR3 in DNA: TGTGCCAGCAGTGAAACCAAATGGGGAGGGAGCACCTACAATGAGCAGTTCTTC. It specifies CASSETKWGGSTYNEQFF.